A selection of T cell receptor beta chains follows, all from one sample in a study of metastatic and nonmetastatic thyroid tumors. TCRdb reanalyzed the PCR reads via MiXCR. The table shows about 7,900 clones, with about a quarter occurring only once. The specimen was adjacent normal tissue. Receptors originate from a female donor with papillary thyroid cancer or a benign thyroid nodule (not recorded which). Some clones in this sample may be carry-over from other donors' samples. Each CDR3 is given with its conserved first and last residue. D genes are given only for firm matches. Some rows mark clone size as missing; the rest say once, few, many or name a class of expanded clone.

V: TRBV11-2; J: TRBJ2-7; D: NA; size: NA; DNA: TGTGCCAGCAGCTTCGCGTACGAGCAGTACTTC; CDR3: CASSFAYEQYF
V: TRBV11-1; J: TRBJ2-3; D: TRBD2; size: NA; DNA: TGTGCCAGCAGCCCCGGGACTAGCGGGAGCACAGATACGCAGTATTTT; CDR3: CASSPGTSGSTDTQYF
V: TRBV11-2; J: TRBJ2-3; D: NA; size: few; DNA: TGTGCCAGCGGCATTGGTGGCGGAACATACACAGATACGCAGTATTTT; CDR3: CASGIGGGTYTDTQYF
V: TRBV6-2/TRBV6-3; J: TRBJ2-4; D: TRBD2; size: few; DNA: TGTGCCAGCAGCCTTTCATCGCGGGGGGGCATTCAGTACTTC; CDR3: CASSLSSRGGIQYF
V: TRBV7-8; J: TRBJ1-6; D: NA; size: NA; DNA: TGTGCCAGCAGCTTGGTCGGTCAAAATTCACCCCTCCACTTT; CDR3: CASSLVGQNSPLHF
V: TRBV20-1; J: TRBJ1-1; D: NA; size: NA; DNA: TGCAGTGCTAGAGATCTCGGAGAGGGGGAAGCTTTCTTT; CDR3: CSARDLGEGEAFF
V: TRBV19; J: TRBJ1-1; D: TRBD1; size: NA; DNA: TGTGCCAGTAGGGGGACAGAGAACACTGAAGCTTTCTTT; CDR3: CASRGTENTEAFF
V: TRBV6-2/TRBV6-3; J: TRBJ1-2; D: NA; size: large; DNA: TGTGCCAGCAGTTTCACTCAGGACGGAGTCTATGGCTACACCTTC; CDR3: CASSFTQDGVYGYTF
V: TRBV11-1; J: TRBJ1-2; D: TRBD1; size: NA; DNA: TGTGCCAGCAGCTTAGTAGGAGGACAGGGGGCGCAATCCTATGGCTACACCTTC; CDR3: CASSLVGGQGAQSYGYTF
V: TRBV11-3; J: TRBJ1-2; D: TRBD1; size: NA; DNA: TGTGCCAGCAGCAACAGGGGTGATGGCTACACCTTC; CDR3: CASSNRGDGYTF
V: TRBV20-1; J: TRBJ2-3; D: TRBD2; size: few; DNA: TGCAGTGCTAGAGATCACGCTAGCGGCCTTAAAGATACGCAGTATTTT; CDR3: CSARDHASGLKDTQYF
V: TRBV10-1; J: TRBJ2-1; D: NA; size: medium-sized; DNA: TGCGCCAGCAGTGCCGGGTGGGACAATGAGCAGTTCTTC; CDR3: CASSAGWDNEQFF
V: TRBV28; J: TRBJ1-2; D: NA; size: few; DNA: TGTGCCAGCAGTTTGTCCTATGGCTACACCTTC; CDR3: CASSLSYGYTF
V: TRBV6-1; J: TRBJ2-7; D: NA; size: few; DNA: TGTGCCAGCATATCCGGACAGTCTCCCTACGAGCAGTACTTC; CDR3: CASISGQSPYEQYF
V: TRBV11-1; J: TRBJ1-4; D: NA; size: many; DNA: TGTGCCAGCAGCTCCGGACCTGACTCCGATGCAACTAATGAAAAACTGTTTTTT; CDR3: CASSSGPDSDATNEKLFF
V: TRBV20-1; J: TRBJ2-1; D: TRBD1; size: large; DNA: TGCAGTGCTAGACCGACCGATGGGACAGGGGTCAATGAGCAGTTCTTC; CDR3: CSARPTDGTGVNEQFF
V: TRBV2; J: TRBJ2-6; D: NA; size: NA; DNA: TGTGCCAGCAGTCGGGACTCTGGGGCCAACGTCCTGACTTTC; CDR3: CASSRDSGANVLTF
V: TRBV28; J: TRBJ2-7; D: TRBD2; size: few; DNA: TGTGCCAGCAGTTCTTTGGGACTAGCGGTCTACGAGCAGTACTTC; CDR3: CASSSLGLAVYEQYF
V: TRBV7-9; J: TRBJ1-1; D: TRBD1; size: medium-sized; DNA: TGTGCCAGCAGCTTGGGGACAGGAGCTTTCTTT; CDR3: CASSLGTGAFF
V: TRBV5-1; J: TRBJ2-6; D: NA; size: NA; DNA: TGCGCCAGCAGCTTGGCCGGTGGCAGAAGAAACTCTGGGGCCAACGTCCTGACTTTC; CDR3: CASSLAGGRRNSGANVLTF
V: TRBV11-2; J: TRBJ1-5; D: NA; size: NA; DNA: TGTGCCAGCAGCTTATCCCCCCCTCCCGCAGGGTGGAATCAGCCCCAGCATTTT; CDR3: CASSLSPPPAGWNQPQHF
V: TRBV25-1; J: TRBJ2-3; D: TRBD1; size: NA; DNA: TGTGCCAGCAGTGAGACCGGGACAGGGCATGCAGATACGCAGTATTTT; CDR3: CASSETGTGHADTQYF